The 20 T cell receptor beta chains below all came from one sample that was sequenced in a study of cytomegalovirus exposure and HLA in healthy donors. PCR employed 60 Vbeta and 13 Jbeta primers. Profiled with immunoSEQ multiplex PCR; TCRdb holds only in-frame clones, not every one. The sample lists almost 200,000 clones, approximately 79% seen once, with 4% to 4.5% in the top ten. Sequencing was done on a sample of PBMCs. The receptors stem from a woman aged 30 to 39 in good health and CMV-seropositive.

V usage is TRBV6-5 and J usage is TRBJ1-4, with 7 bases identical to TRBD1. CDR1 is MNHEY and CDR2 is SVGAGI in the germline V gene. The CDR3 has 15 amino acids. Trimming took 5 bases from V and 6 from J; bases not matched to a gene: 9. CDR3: CASSGQTGWDEKLFF. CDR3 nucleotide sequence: TGTGCCAGCAGTGGGCAGACAGGGTGGGATGAAAAACTGTTTTTT.

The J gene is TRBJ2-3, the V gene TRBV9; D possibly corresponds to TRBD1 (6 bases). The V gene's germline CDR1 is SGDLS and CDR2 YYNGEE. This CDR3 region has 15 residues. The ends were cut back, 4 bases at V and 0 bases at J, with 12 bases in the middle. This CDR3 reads CASSKTGTSTDTQYF. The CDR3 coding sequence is TGTGCCAGCAGCAAGACAGGAACTAGCACAGATACGCAGTATTTT.

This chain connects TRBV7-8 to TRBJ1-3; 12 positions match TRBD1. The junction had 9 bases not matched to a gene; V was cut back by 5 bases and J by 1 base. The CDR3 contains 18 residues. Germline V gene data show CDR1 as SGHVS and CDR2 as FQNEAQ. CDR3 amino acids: CASSPHRGQGASGNTIYF. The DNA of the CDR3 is TGTGCCAGCAGCCCCCATAGGGGACAGGGGGCGTCTGGAAACACCATATATTTT.

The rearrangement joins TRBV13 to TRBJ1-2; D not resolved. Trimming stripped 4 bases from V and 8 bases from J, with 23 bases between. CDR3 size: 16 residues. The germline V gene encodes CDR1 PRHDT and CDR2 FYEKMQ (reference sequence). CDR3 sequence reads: CASSSQVSDAIGGYTF. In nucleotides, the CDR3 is TGTGCCAGCAGCTCCCAGGTTTCGGATGCTATTGGGGGCTACACCTTC.

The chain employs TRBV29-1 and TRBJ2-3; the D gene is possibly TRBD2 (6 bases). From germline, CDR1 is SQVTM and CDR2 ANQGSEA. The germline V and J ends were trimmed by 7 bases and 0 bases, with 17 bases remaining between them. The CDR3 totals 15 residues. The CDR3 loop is CSATGDGSSTDTQYF. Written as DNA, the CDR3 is TGCAGCGCCACGGGGGACGGATCTAGCACAGATACGCAGTATTTT.

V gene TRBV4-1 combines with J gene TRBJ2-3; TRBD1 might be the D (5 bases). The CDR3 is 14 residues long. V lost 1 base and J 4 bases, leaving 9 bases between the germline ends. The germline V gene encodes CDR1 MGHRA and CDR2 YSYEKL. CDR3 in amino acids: CASSQATGADTQYF. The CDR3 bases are TGCGCCAGCAGCCAAGCTACAGGCGCAGATACGCAGTATTTT.

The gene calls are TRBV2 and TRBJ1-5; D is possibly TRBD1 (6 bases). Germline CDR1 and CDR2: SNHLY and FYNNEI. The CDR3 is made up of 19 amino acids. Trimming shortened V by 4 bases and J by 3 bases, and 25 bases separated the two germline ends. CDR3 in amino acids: CASSGQGSTGRIVNQPQHF. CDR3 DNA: TGTGCCAGCAGTGGTCAGGGATCGACAGGAAGAATAGTCAATCAGCCCCAGCATTTT.

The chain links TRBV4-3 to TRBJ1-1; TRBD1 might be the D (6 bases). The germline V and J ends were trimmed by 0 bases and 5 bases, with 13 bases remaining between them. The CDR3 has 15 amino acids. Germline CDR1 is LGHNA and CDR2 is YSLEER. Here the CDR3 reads CASSQDQQGGTEAFF. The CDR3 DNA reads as TGCGCCAGCAGCCAAGATCAACAGGGAGGGACTGAAGCTTTCTTT.

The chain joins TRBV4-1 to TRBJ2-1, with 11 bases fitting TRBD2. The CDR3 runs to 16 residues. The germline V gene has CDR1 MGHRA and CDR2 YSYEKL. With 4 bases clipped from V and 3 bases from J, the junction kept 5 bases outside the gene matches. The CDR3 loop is CASSPPSGGYYNEQFF. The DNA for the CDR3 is TGCGCCAGCAGCCCACCTAGCGGGGGGTACTACAATGAGCAGTTCTTC.

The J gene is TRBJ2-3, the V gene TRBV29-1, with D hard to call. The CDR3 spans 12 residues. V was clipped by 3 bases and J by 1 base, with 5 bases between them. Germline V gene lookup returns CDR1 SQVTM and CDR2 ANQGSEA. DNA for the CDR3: TGCAGCGTTGATAGCCGCACAGATACGCAGTATTTT. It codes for CSVDSRTDTQYF.

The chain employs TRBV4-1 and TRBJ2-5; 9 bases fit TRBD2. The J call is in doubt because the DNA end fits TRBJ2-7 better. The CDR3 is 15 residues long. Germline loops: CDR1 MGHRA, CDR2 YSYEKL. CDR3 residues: CASSHTGTSTYEQYF. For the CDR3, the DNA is TGCGCCAGCAGCCACACCGGGACTAGCACCTACGAGCAGTACTTC.

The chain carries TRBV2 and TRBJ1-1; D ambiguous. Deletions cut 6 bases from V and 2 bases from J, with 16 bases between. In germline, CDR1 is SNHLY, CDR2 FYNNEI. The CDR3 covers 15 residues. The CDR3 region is CASRWSPRLNTEAFF. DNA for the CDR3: TGTGCCAGCAGATGGAGCCCAAGGCTAAACACTGAAGCTTTCTTT.

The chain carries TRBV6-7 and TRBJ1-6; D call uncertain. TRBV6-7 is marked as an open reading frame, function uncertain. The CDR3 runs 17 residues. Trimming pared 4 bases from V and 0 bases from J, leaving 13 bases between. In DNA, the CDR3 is TGTGCCAGCAGTTTAACAGCTAATAGCTCCTATAATTCACCCCTCCACTTT. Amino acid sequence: CASSLTANSSYNSPLHF.

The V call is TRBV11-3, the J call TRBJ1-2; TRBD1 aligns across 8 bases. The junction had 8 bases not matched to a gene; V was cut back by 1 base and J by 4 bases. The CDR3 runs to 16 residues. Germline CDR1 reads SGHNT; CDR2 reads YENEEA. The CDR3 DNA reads TGTGCCAGCAGCTTAGGACTCAGGGGGCTGGCCTATGGCTACACCTTC. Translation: CASSLGLRGLAYGYTF.

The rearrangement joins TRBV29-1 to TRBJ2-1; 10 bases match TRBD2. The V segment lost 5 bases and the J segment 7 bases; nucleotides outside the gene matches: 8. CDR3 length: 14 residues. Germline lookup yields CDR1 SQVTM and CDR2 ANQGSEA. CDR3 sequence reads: CSVYTSGMKNEQFF. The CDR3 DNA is TGCAGCGTTTATACTAGCGGGATGAAGAATGAGCAGTTCTTC.

In DNA form, the CDR3 reads TGTGCCAGCAGCCCCTCAGGACAGGAAAACAATGAGCAGTTCTTC. Its translation is CASSPSGQENNEQFF. The chain joins TRBV7-2 to TRBJ2-1; TRBD1 matches 7 bases. The CDR3 runs 15 residues. The germline CDR1 and CDR2 sequences are SGHTA and FQGNSA. V was pared by 5 bases and J by 5 bases, with 9 bases of the junction left unmatched.

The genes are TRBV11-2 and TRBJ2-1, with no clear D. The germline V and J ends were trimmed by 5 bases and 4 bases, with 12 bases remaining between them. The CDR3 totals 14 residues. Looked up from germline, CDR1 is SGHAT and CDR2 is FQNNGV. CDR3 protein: CASSRLVTYNEQFF. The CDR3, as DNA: TGTGCCAGCAGCCGGTTGGTGACTTACAATGAGCAGTTCTTC. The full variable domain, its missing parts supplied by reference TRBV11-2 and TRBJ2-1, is EAGVAQSPRYKIIEKRQSVAFWCNPISGHATLYWYQQILGQGPKLLIQFQNNGVVDDSQLPKDRFSAERLKGVDSTLKIQPAKLEDSAVYLCASSRLVTYNEQFFGPGTRLTVL.

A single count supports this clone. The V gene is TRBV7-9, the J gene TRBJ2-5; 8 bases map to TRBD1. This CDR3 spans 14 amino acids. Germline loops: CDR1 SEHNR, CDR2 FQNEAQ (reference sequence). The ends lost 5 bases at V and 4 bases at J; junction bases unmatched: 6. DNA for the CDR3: TGTGCCAGCAGCCACGGACAGGGTTTAGAGACCCAGTACTTC. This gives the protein CASSHGQGLETQYF.

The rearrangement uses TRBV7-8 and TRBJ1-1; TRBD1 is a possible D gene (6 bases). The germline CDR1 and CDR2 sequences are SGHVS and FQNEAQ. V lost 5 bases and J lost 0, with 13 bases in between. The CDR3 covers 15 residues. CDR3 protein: CASSPMTGLNTEAFF. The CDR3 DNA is TGTGCCAGCAGCCCGATGACAGGCCTGAACACTGAAGCTTTCTTT. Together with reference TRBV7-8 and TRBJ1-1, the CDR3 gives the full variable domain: GAGVSQSPRYKVAKRGQDVALRCDPISGHVSLFWYQQALGQGPEFLTYFQNEAQLDKSGLPSDRFFAERPEGSVSTLKIQRTQQEDSAVYLCASSPMTGLNTEAFFGQGTRLTVV.

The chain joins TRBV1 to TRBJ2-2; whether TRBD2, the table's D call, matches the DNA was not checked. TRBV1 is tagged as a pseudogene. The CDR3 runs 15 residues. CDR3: CTSSPADTNTGELFF. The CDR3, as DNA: TGCACCAGCAGCCCTGCGGATACGAACACCGGGGAGCTGTTTTTT.